Only one count was recorded for the clone carrying this TCR beta chain. What it binds is not known. Only in-frame clones appear in the TCRdb table, and some are missing; sequencing was by immunoSEQ multiplex PCR. The sample holds over 55,000 clones; around 80% are singletons and the top ten take 4.5% to 6.5%. This entry is derived from a study of Tregs in tolerant kidney transplant recipients. Whole-study results and caveats: Findings come from small patient numbers and require larger validation.

The source material was CD4+ T cells from blood. The clonotype originates from a human donor in good health.

CDR3 nucleotides: TGTGCCAGCAGCCTGACCGGGAGGAACCCCACGAACGAGCAGTACTTC. Protein: CASSLTGRNPTNEQYF. This chain joins TRBV7-3 and TRBJ2-7, with 7 bases aligning to TRBD2. Losses at the gene ends were 5 bases for V and 5 bases for J; bases not matched to a gene: 15. From germline, CDR1 is SGHTA and CDR2 FQGTGA. The CDR3 has 16 residues.